This T cell receptor beta chain derives from a study of blood T cell repertoires in COVID-19. Study at large: Samples came from the United States, Italy and Spain, spanning acute and convalescent COVID-19. In each case, the material was cDNA or gDNA derived from T cells, B-cell-depleted T cells, or PBMCs.

As processed by the authors: Counts of nucleated cells, estimated from reference gene primer amplification, were obtained. Sequenced by immunoSEQ multiplex PCR; TCRdb stores in-frame clones only, minus some. V and J calls and clone size follow that table, whereas D and trimming were derived from the DNA. The data contain about 60,000 clones, approximately 91% of them singletons. The germline V gene encodes CDR1 SGHTA and CDR2 FQGNSA. This CDR3 has 14 amino acids. The V and J ends lost 3 bases and 3 bases respectively, with 11 bases between them. The sequence came from a man between 50 and 59 years old with active COVID-19. Material for sequencing was peripheral blood. This chain links TRBV7-2 with TRBJ1-2; perhaps TRBD1 as D (6 bases). CDR3 in amino acids: CASSFGQRYYGYTF. The DNA of the CDR3 is TGTGCCAGCAGCTTCGGACAGAGGTACTATGGCTACACCTTC. Full variable domain (missing parts from reference TRBV7-2 and TRBJ1-2): GAGVSQSPSNKVTEKGKDVELRCDPISGHTALYWYRQSLGQGLEFLIYFQGNSAPDKSGLPSDRFSAERTGGSVSTLTIQRTQQEDSAVYLCASSFGQRYYGYTFGSGTRLTVV.